Listed below are T cell receptor beta chains from one sample, sequenced in a study of T cells after posttransplantation cyclophosphamide. The data were produced by immunoSEQ multiplex PCR, yet TCRdb's version contains in-frame clones alone and is incomplete. The sample lists approximately 19,000 clones; around 87% were seen once. The sequences come from PBMCs, collected around 390 days after allogeneic stem cell transplant with calcineurin inhibitor and methotrexate. The receptors stem from a female patient in her 30s who received an allogeneic stem cell transplant from an unrelated donor, was CMV-positive, and had acute and chronic GVHD. The graft donor may have contributed some T cells. Each CDR3 is given with its conserved first and last residue. D genes are given only for firm matches. Only some rows state a clone size, as once, few, many or a class for expanded clones.

TRBD1 | NA | TRBJ2-3 | TRBV19 | CASSIDRTGADTQYF | TGTGCCAGTAGTATAGATCGGACAGGGGCAGATACGCAGTATTTT
TRBD1 | NA | TRBJ2-3 | TRBV6-1 | CASSTGVWADTQYF | TGTGCCAGCAGTACAGGGGTGTGGGCAGATACGCAGTATTTT
TRBD2 | NA | TRBJ2-1 | TRBV5-4 | CASSLAGGLYNGQFF | TGTGCCAGCAGCTTAGCGGGAGGGCTTTACAATGGGCAGTTCTTC
TRBD2 | once | TRBJ2-1 | TRBV14 | CASSQETSKSQNEQFF | TGTGCCAGCAGCCAAGAGACTAGCAAGTCCCAAAATGAGCAGTTCTTC
TRBD2 | NA | TRBJ2-2 | TRBV7-9 | CASSLGTSGRPTGELFF | TGTGCCAGCAGCCTCGGGACTAGCGGGAGGCCCACCGGGGAGCTGTTTTTT
NA | NA | TRBJ2-5 | TRBV10-2 | CASSEQIQETQYF | TGCGCCAGCAGTGAACAGATCCAAGAGACCCAGTACTTC
TRBD2 | NA | TRBJ2-5 | TRBV7-9 | CASSLGGGPQETQYF | TGTGCCAGCAGCTTAGGGGGGGGACCTCAAGAGACCCAGTACTTC
TRBD1 | NA | TRBJ1-1 | TRBV7-6 | CASSLAPGGLNTEAFF | TGTGCCAGCAGCTTAGCCCCAGGGGGTTTGAACACTGAAGCTTTCTTT
TRBD1 | NA | TRBJ1-1 | TRBV30 | CAWRDRGEAFF | TGTGCCTGGAGGGACAGGGGAGAAGCTTTCTTT
TRBD2 | NA | TRBJ2-3 | TRBV29-1 | CSVGEGRTDTQYF | TGCAGCGTTGGGGAGGGGAGGACAGATACGCAGTATTTT
NA | NA | TRBJ2-2 | TRBV7-8 | CASSSQLWTDRNTGELFF | TGTGCCAGCAGCTCCCAGCTATGGACAGATAGGAACACCGGGGAGCTGTTTTTT
NA | NA | TRBJ2-6 | TRBV5-4 | CASSGGGDSGANVLTF | TGTGCCAGCAGCGGTGGCGGGGACTCTGGGGCCAACGTCCTGACTTTC
NA | once | TRBJ2-7 | TRBV30 | CAWRTPGWYEQYF | TGTGCCTGGAGGACTCCGGGGTGGTACGAGCAGTACTTC
TRBD2 | NA | TRBJ2-3 | TRBV18 | CASSPILAGVFDTQYF | TGTGCCAGCTCACCTATTCTAGCGGGAGTTTTCGATACGCAGTATTTT
NA | NA | TRBJ2-1 | TRBV29-1 | CSAPEFNNEQFF | TGCAGCGCTCCTGAGTTTAACAATGAGCAGTTCTTC
TRBD1 | NA | TRBJ2-5 | TRBV7-9 | CASSPQGAEETQYF | TGTGCCAGCAGCCCACAGGGGGCCGAGGAGACCCAGTACTTC
TRBD1 | NA | TRBJ2-3 | TRBV5-8 | CASSLAVRTGKTDTQYF | TGTGCCAGCAGCTTGGCCGTCAGGACAGGGAAGACAGATACGCAGTATTTT
NA | NA | TRBJ1-3 | TRBV29-1 | CSVGGSGNTIYF | TGCAGCGTTGGAGGCTCTGGAAACACCATATATTTT
NA | NA | TRBJ2-3 | TRBV9 | CASSVKVDTDTQYF | TGTGCCAGCAGCGTAAAAGTAGACACAGATACGCAGTATTTT
NA | NA | TRBJ1-5 | TRBV29-1 | CSVESPGEPQHF | TGCAGCGTTGAAAGCCCCGGGGAGCCCCAGCATTTT
TRBD1 | NA | TRBJ2-5 | TRBV9 | CASSYLGTGGETQYF | TGTGCCAGCAGCTACCTTGGGACAGGGGGCGAGACCCAGTACTTC
TRBD1 | NA | TRBJ1-4 | TRBV11-2 | CASSNRLAGGPNREKLFF | TGTGCCAGCAGCAACCGATTGGCAGGGGGCCCCAACCGTGAAAAACTGTTTTTT
NA | NA | TRBJ1-4 | TRBV9 | CASSATVQGAANEKLFF | TGTGCCAGCAGCGCTACAGTTCAGGGTGCGGCTAATGAAAAACTGTTTTTT
NA | NA | TRBJ2-5 | TRBV9 | CASSAGTTPETQYF | TGTGCCAGCAGCGCCGGGACAACACCGGAGACCCAGTACTTC
NA | NA | TRBJ2-5 | TRBV10-2 | CASSHSGTQQETQYF | TGCGCCAGCAGCCACTCCGGGACTCAACAAGAGACCCAGTACTTC
NA | NA | TRBJ2-7 | TRBV2 | CASSFSYSRSEQYF | TGTGCCAGCAGCTTTTCGTACTCCCGCTCGGAGCAGTACTTC
TRBD2 | NA | TRBJ2-7 | TRBV7-2 | CASRGPTGTNYEQYF | TGTGCCAGCAGGGGACCCACGGGGACTAACTACGAGCAGTACTTC
NA | NA | TRBJ1-3 | TRBV5-1 | CASSLTIDSPGNTIYF | TGCGCCAGCAGCTTGACCATCGACAGTCCTGGAAACACCATATATTTT
NA | NA | TRBJ1-6 | TRBV7-3 | CASSSGQLSPLHF | TGTGCCAGCAGCTCAGGACAGCTTTCACCCCTCCACTTT
TRBD1 | NA | TRBJ2-3 | TRBV13 | CASSNGASGGVNTDTQYF | TGTGCCAGCAGTAATGGGGCGTCAGGGGGCGTCAATACAGATACGCAGTATTTT
TRBD2 | NA | TRBJ2-3 | TRBV5-1 | CASGEAGAVDTQYF | TGCGCCAGCGGCGAAGCGGGAGCGGTAGATACGCAGTATTTT
TRBD1 | NA | TRBJ2-3 | TRBV13 | CASSNGASGGVNTDAQYF | TGTGCCAGCAGTAATGGGGCGTCAGGGGGCGTCAATACAGATGCGCAGTATTTT
TRBD2 | once | TRBJ2-1 | TRBV9 | CASSPSWDPREASYNEQFF | TGTGCCAGCAGCCCATCTTGGGACCCTCGGGAGGCTTCCTACAATGAGCAGTTCTTC
NA | NA | TRBJ1-2 | TRBV20-1 | CCRPGDDGYTF | TGCTGCCGGCCAGGGGACGATGGCTACACCTTC
NA | NA | TRBJ2-1 | TRBV2 | CASSEGQRRYNEQFF | TGTGCCAGCAGTGAAGGGCAGCGGAGGTACAATGAGCAGTTCTTC
NA | NA | TRBJ1-2 | TRBV7-2 | CASRVGGNYGYTF | TGTGCCAGCAGGGTAGGGGGAAACTATGGCTACACCTTC
TRBD2 | once | TRBJ2-1 | TRBV27 | CASSLFGTSGRISYNEQFF | TGTGCCAGCAGTTTATTCGGGACTAGCGGGAGGATCTCCTACAATGAGCAGTTCTTC
TRBD1 | NA | TRBJ2-3 | TRBV11-2 | CASSVRQGSTDTQYF | TGTGCCAGCAGCGTTCGACAGGGTAGCACAGATACGCAGTATTTT
TRBD2 | NA | TRBJ2-5 | TRBV10-1 | CASSEVREGQETQYF | TGCGCCAGCAGTGAAGTGCGGGAGGGCCAAGAGACCCAGTACTTC
TRBD2 | NA | TRBJ2-7 | TRBV30 | CAWSNNLAGESYEQYF | TGTGCCTGGAGTAATAACCTAGCGGGAGAGTCCTACGAGCAGTACTTC
TRBD1 | few | TRBJ1-1 | TRBV5-8 | CASSFQGASEAFF | TGTGCCAGCAGCTTCCAGGGGGCGTCTGAAGCTTTCTTT
NA | NA | TRBJ2-5 | TRBV9 | CASSVGQASETQYF | TGTGCCAGCAGCGTAGGACAGGCCAGCGAGACCCAGTACTTC
NA | NA | TRBJ1-6 | TRBV4-2 | CASSQAGLTSPLHF | TGTGCCAGCAGCCAAGCGGGACTGACTTCACCCCTCCACTTT
NA | NA | TRBJ1-2 | TRBV10-1 | CASSESRTDWGYTF | TGCGCCAGCAGTGAGAGTCGGACAGACTGGGGCTACACCTTC
NA | NA | TRBJ2-2 | TRBV9 | CASSARGSDTGELFF | TGTGCCAGCAGCGCTAGGGGGTCGGACACCGGGGAGCTGTTTTTT
NA | NA | TRBJ1-6 | TRBV11-2 | CASSFDSPALHF | TGTGCCAGCAGCTTTGACTCTCCAGCCCTCCACTTT
NA | NA | TRBJ2-3 | TRBV11-3 | CASSLLTSTSTDTQYF | TGTGCCAGCAGCTTATTAACTAGTACTAGCACAGATACGCAGTATTTT
NA | once | TRBJ1-4 | TRBV20-1 | CSAGGLKKLFF | TGCAGTGCTGGTGGACTGAAAAAACTGTTTTTT
TRBD1 | NA | TRBJ1-2 | TRBV7-6 | CASGRTGGSSDGYTF | TGTGCCAGCGGGCGGACAGGGGGCTCTTCGGACGGCTACACCTTC
TRBD1 | NA | TRBJ2-7 | TRBV6-1 | CASSDPGQGSYEQYF | TGTGCCAGCAGTGACCCGGGACAGGGGAGCTACGAGCAGTACTTC
NA | NA | TRBJ2-5 | TRBV19 | CATRGQETQYF | TGTGCCACCAGGGGACAAGAGACCCAGTACTTC
TRBD2 | NA | TRBJ2-5 | TRBV27 | CASSFTSGRAGQETQYF | TGTGCCAGCAGTTTTACTAGCGGGAGGGCAGGCCAAGAGACCCAGTACTTC
TRBD1 | NA | TRBJ1-1 | TRBV29-1 | CSVVGTGDRYTEAFF | TGCAGCGTTGTAGGGACAGGGGATCGGTACACTGAAGCTTTCTTT
NA | NA | TRBJ2-1 | TRBV27 | CASSFSTGPAYNEQFF | TGTGCCAGCAGTTTTTCCACAGGGCCCGCCTACAATGAGCAGTTCTTC